Each of the 14 T cell receptor beta chains below was sequenced from the same sample in a study of T cell responses to AZD1222 COVID-19 vaccine. Some clones are missing from TCRdb's copy, which holds only in-frame ones; the method was immunoSEQ multiplex PCR. The sample consists of around 84,000 clones, 70% to 90% of them appearing once. The sample here was peripheral blood, taken 28 days after the second AZD1222 dose. These receptors were obtained from an adult who received the AZD1222 COVID-19 vaccine.

V is TRBV5-4 and J is TRBJ2-7; 9 positions match TRBD2. The CDR3 is 15 residues long. The ends lost 0 bases at V and 3 bases at J; junction bases unmatched: 4. Germline CDR1 reads SGHNT; CDR2 reads YYREEE (reference sequence). CDR3 amino acids: CASSLAAGGNYEQYF. CDR3 nucleotides: TGTGCCAGCAGCTTGGCTGCGGGGGGGAACTACGAGCAGTACTTC.

This chain joins TRBV28 and TRBJ1-5; tentatively, D is TRBD1 (6 bases). Per the germline V gene, CDR1 is MDHEN and CDR2 is SYDVKM. This CDR3 comprises 16 residues. Trimming took off 4 bases at V and 1 base at J, with 14 bases between the two ends. DNA of the CDR3: TGTGCCAGCAGTTGGTCGGGGGCGTCAAGCAATCAGCCCCAGCATTTT. Residues: CASSWSGASSNQPQHF.

The CDR3 sequence: CATSNPYRREAFF. DNA for the CDR3: TGTGCCACCTCAAACCCGTACCGGCGTGAAGCTTTCTTT. J is TRBJ1-1 and V is TRBV6-5; unclear D gene. Germline V gives CDR1 MNHEY, CDR2 SVGAGI. Trimming cost V 10 bases and J 7 bases, with 19 bases left between them. The CDR3 extends over 13 amino acids.

The gene calls are TRBV28 and TRBJ1-5; 12 bases agree with TRBD1. The CDR3 covers 14 residues. The junction had 1 base not matched to a gene; V was cut back by 5 bases and J by 5 bases. The germline gives CDR1 MDHEN, CDR2 SYDVKM. CDR3 amino acids: CASSGDRGHQPQHF. CDR3 in DNA: TGTGCCAGCAGTGGGGACAGGGGGCATCAGCCCCAGCATTTT.

The gene calls are TRBV11-2 and TRBJ2-1; 10 bases match TRBD1. The CDR3 is 18 residues long. Trimming at V came to 3 bases and at J to 2 bases, leaving 10 bases not matched to a gene. In germline, CDR1 is SGHAT, CDR2 FQNNGV. The CDR3 is CASSFLTGTGVTYNEQFF. The CDR3 nucleotides are TGTGCCAGCAGCTTTTTGACTGGGACAGGGGTAACCTACAATGAGCAGTTCTTC.

The chain carries TRBV5-1 and TRBJ2-7; TRBD1 agrees at 7 bases. Per germline, CDR1 SGHRS and CDR2 YFSETQ. The CDR3 has 12 amino acids. The V gene end was trimmed by 1 base and the J gene end by 5 bases; junction bases not matched to a gene: 0. Written as DNA, the CDR3 is TGCGCCAGCAGCTTGACAGGGGACGAGCAGTACTTC. The encoded protein is CASSLTGDEQYF.

J is TRBJ2-5 and V is TRBV7-2, with 8 bases identical to TRBD2. CDR1 is SGHTA and CDR2 is FQGNSA in the germline V gene. The CDR3 has 14 residues. J gave up 1 base and V 5 bases, and 3 bases lay outside the gene matches. DNA of the CDR3: TGTGCCAGCAGCGCAGCGGGGGCCCAAGAGACCCAGTACTTC. This sequence encodes CASSAAGAQETQYF.

The gene calls are TRBV5-5 and TRBJ2-3; 9 bases line up with TRBD2. The CDR3 extends over 18 amino acids. Trimming at V came to 0 bases and at J to 2 bases, leaving 10 bases not matched to a gene. Germline V gives CDR1 SGHKS, CDR2 YYEKEE (reference sequence). The CDR3 here is CASSLGVASGGNTDTQYF. The DNA for the CDR3 is TGTGCCAGCAGCTTGGGAGTGGCCAGCGGGGGGAACACAGATACGCAGTATTTT.

The CDR3 region has the DNA TGTGCCAGTTCGACTAGCGGGGGACTTACTAGCACAGATACGCAGTATTTT. It yields the protein CASSTSGGLTSTDTQYF. The rearrangement links TRBV9 to TRBJ2-3; 12 bases agree with TRBD2. With 8 bases clipped from V and 0 bases from J, the junction kept 10 bases outside the gene matches. This CDR3 has 17 amino acids. Germline V CDR1 and CDR2: SGDLS, YYNGEE. Drawing the rest from reference TRBV9 and TRBJ2-3, the complete variable domain is DSGVTQTPKHLITATGQRVTLRCSPRSGDLSVYWYQQSLDQGLQFLIQYYNGEERAKGNILERFSAQQFPDLHSELNLSSLELGDSALYFCASSTSGGLTSTDTQYFGPGTRLTVL.

The rearrangement links TRBV18 to TRBJ2-1; D is unclear. Per the germline V gene, CDR1 is KGHSH and CDR2 is LQKENI. The CDR3 sequence is 13 residues long. With 1 base removed from V and 9 bases from J, the gap between germline ends came to 10 bases. CDR3 DNA sequence: TGTGCCAGCTCACCACGTGTGGGTGCTGAGCAGTTCTTC. Protein sequence: CASSPRVGAEQFF.

Only one count was recorded for this clone. V is TRBV30 and J is TRBJ1-2; possible D gene TRBD1, 5 bases. This CDR3 has 14 residues. Germline V gene lookup returns CDR1 GTSNPN and CDR2 SVGIG (reference sequence). V was clipped by 3 bases and J by 8 bases, with 19 bases between them. The DNA for the CDR3 is TGTGCCTGGAGCGGCCCTGACAGTCCCCGAGGCTACACCTTC. Its translation: CAWSGPDSPRGYTF.

This clone was seen once. This chain uses TRBV3-1 (or the pseudogene TRBV3-2) with TRBJ2-1, with 7 bases lining up with TRBD1. This CDR3 has 15 amino acids. The ends lost 0 bases at V and 3 bases at J; junction bases unmatched: 2. In germline, CDR1 is LGHDT, CDR2 YNNKEL (reference sequence). As DNA, the CDR3 is TGTGCCAGCAGCCAAGACGCAGGGGGCTACAATGAGCAGTTCTTC. Its protein is CASSQDAGGYNEQFF.

This chain uses TRBV9 with TRBJ2-3, with D hard to call. The CDR3 extends over 13 amino acids. CDR1 SGDLS and CDR2 YYNGEE come from the germline V gene. V lost 1 base and J 6 bases, leaving 9 bases between the germline ends. CDR3 in amino acids: CASSVWGDDTQYF. Written as DNA, the CDR3 is TGTGCCAGCAGCGTATGGGGTGACGATACGCAGTATTTT.

This clone showed up just once. This chain uses TRBV19 with TRBJ1-2; 10 bases agree with TRBD1. CDR1 is LNHDA, CDR2 SQIVND, per germline (reference sequence). V trimming: 7 bases; J trimming: 7 bases; junction bases outside the gene matches: 9. The CDR3 length is 14 residues. CDR3 loop: CASKVSDRGFGYTF. DNA of the CDR3: TGTGCCAGTAAGGTCTCGGACAGGGGGTTTGGCTACACCTTC.